This entry features one T cell receptor beta chain sequence. The sample belongs to a study of human T cells and chemical hapten exposure. The study used a library that attached unique molecular identifiers to individual cDNA molecules. Using its own MiXCR run on the reads, TCRdb lists one record per CDR3 protein. The repertoire holds around 120,000 distinct CDR3 sequences, with over 6.5% as singletons. Trimming stripped 5 bases from V and 0 bases from J, with 13 bases between. The CDR3 consists of 15 residues. The total RNA was obtained from whole blood that was not fractionated. The specimen was whole blood. The source of this sequence is a human donor in good health. Some clones in this sample may be carry-over from other donors' samples. This sequence joins TRBV12-3 or TRBV12-4 and TRBJ1-1, with D maybe TRBD1 (5 bases). The chain's CDR3 is CASSPPGTLNTEAFF. CDR3 in DNA: TGTGCCAGCAGTCCCCCAGGGACTTTGAACACTGAAGCTTTCTTT.